This TCR beta chain was captured by sequencing in a study of shared clonotypes between healthy human individuals. At the level of the study: The plates for each donor numbered three CD4 naive, three CD4 memory, two CD8 naive and one CD8 memory.

Study-level findings and limits: In having few donors, the study represented limited genetic and exposure-history diversity. Memory subsets generally showed lower estimated richness than naive subsets.

The repertoire was sequenced with immunoSEQ multiplex PCR; TCRdb's copy has only in-frame clones and lacks some. The sample yields 1.6 million or so clones, approximately 98.5% seen once. The V and J ends lost 5 bases and 4 bases respectively, with 10 bases between them. The CDR3 has 13 amino acids. From germline, CDR1 is KGHSH and CDR2 LQKENI. Points on this clone: Its antigen is unknown.

The sample was naive CD4+ T cells sorted from blood. The sample's subset: CD45RA+ positively selected. The chain couples TRBV18 to TRBJ2-3; D is unclear. The TCR sequence derives from a man younger than 45 in good health. CDR3 sequence reads: CASSTAVPDTQYF. In DNA, the CDR3 is TGTGCCAGCTCAACGGCCGTCCCAGATACGCAGTATTTT.